This T cell receptor (beta chain) was found in a study of vaccination effects on CD4 cells after COVID-19. With respect to this clone: Its antigen remains unknown.

Trimming stripped 8 bases from V and 7 bases from J, with 18 bases between. Germline CDR1 reads MNHEY; CDR2 reads SVGAGI. This CDR3 has 14 residues. Antigen-specific CD4+ T cells were expanded with viral peptide pools in the ViraFEST assay before sequencing. CD4+ T cells were isolated after around ten days of culture. Every participant took two doses of the BNT162b2 or mRNA-1273 vaccine. Repertoires were generated with immunoSEQ multiplex PCR, while TCRdb's copy carries only in-frame clones and drops some. This repertoire shows about 16,000 clones, almost 70% found once; its top ten account for approximately 9.2%.

The sequences come from CD4+ T cells from PBMCs cultured with SARS-CoV-2 spike peptides, collected after COVID-19 vaccination. The clonotype comes from a human donor who received a COVID-19 vaccine. This chain uses TRBV6-5 with TRBJ1-5, with unresolved D. The CDR3 DNA sequence: TGTGCCAGCGTCGGGCCCGATATTAGGCAGCCCCAGCATTTT. Encoded protein: CASVGPDIRQPQHF.